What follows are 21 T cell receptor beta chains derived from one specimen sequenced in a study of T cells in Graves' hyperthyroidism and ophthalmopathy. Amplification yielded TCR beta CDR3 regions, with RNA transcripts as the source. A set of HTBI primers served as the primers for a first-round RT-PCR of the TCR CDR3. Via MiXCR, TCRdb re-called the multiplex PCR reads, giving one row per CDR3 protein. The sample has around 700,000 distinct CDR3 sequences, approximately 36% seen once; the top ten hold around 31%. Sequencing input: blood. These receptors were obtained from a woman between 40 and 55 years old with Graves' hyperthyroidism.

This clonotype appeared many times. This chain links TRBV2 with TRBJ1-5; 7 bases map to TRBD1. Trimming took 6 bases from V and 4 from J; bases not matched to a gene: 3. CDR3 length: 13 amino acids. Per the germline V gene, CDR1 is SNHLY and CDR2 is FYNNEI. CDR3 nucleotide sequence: TGTGCCAGCAGGGGACAGAGTAATCAGCCCCAGCATTTT. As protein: CASRGQSNQPQHF.

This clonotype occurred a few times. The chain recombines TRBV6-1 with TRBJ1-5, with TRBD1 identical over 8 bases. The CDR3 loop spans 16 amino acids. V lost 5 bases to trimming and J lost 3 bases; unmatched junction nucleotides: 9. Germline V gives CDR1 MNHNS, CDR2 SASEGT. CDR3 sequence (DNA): TGTGCCAGCAGTTACCTCGGACAGGGTTCCAATCAGCCCCAGCATTTT. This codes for CASSYLGQGSNQPQHF.

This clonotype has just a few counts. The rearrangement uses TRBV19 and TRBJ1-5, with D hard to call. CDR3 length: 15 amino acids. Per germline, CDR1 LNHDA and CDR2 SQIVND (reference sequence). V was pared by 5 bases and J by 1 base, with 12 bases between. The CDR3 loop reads CASSQVLLSNQPQHF. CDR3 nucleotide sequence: TGTGCCAGTAGTCAGGTATTGTTAAGCAATCAGCCCCAGCATTTT.

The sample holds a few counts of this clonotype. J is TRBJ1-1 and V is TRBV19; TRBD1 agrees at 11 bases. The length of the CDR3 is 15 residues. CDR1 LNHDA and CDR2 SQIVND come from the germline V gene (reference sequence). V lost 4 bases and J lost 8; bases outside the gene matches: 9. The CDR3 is CASSRPGQGVPEAFF. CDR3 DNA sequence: TGTGCCAGTAGTAGACCGGGACAGGGGGTCCCAGAAGCTTTCTTT.

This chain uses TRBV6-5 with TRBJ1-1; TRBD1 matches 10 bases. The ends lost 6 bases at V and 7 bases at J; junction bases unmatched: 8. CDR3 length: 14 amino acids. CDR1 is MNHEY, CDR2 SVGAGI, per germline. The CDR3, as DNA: TGTGCCAGCAGCCCGGACAGGGGGGTTGGTGAAGCTTTCTTT. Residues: CASSPDRGVGEAFF.

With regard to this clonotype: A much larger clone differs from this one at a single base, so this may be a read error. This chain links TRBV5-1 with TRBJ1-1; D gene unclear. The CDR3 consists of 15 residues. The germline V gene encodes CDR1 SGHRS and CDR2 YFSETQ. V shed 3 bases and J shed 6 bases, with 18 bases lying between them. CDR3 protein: CASSSPPHTGAEAFF. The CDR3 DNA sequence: TGCGCCAGCAGCTCTCCCCCTCACACCGGCGCTGAAGCTTTCTTT.

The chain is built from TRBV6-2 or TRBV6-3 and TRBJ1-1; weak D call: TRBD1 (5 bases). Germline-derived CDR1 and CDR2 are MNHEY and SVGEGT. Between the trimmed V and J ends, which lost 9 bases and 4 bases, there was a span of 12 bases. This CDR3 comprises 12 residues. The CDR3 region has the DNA TGTGCCAGTTTATCCAGGGTCACTGAAGCTTTCTTT. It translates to CASLSRVTEAFF.

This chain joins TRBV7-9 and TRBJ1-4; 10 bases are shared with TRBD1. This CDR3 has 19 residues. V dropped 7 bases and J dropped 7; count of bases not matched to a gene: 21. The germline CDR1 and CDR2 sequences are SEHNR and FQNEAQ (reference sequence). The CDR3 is CASNDVRRTGDRGTEKLFF. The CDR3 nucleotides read TGTGCCAGCAACGATGTGAGAAGAACCGGGGACAGGGGCACTGAAAAACTGTTTTTT.

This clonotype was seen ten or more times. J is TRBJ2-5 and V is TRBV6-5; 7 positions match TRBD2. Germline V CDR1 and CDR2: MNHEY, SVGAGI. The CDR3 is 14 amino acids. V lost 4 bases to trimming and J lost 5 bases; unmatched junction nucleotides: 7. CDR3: CASSSAGRAETQYF. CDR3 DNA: TGTGCCAGCAGTTCAGCAGGGAGGGCGGAGACCCAGTACTTC.

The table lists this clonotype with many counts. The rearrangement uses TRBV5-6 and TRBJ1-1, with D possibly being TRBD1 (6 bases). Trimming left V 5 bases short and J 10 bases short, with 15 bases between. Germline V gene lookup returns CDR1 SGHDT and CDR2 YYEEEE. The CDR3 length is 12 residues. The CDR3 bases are TGTGCCAGCAGTTTACAGGGTGTTCGAGCTTTCTTT. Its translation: CASSLQGVRAFF.

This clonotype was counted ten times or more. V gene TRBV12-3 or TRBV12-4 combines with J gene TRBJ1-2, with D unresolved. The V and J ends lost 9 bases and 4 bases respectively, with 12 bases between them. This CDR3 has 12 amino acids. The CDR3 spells CASSRGGYGYTF. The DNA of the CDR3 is TGTGCCAGTAGTAGAGGAGGCTATGGCTACACCTTC.

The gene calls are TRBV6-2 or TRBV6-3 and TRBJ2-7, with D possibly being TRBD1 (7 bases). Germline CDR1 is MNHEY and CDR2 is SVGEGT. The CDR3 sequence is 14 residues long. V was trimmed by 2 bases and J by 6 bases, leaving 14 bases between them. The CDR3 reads CASSYERQGGEQYF. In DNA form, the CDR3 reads TGTGCCAGCAGTTACGAGCGACAGGGAGGCGAGCAGTACTTC.

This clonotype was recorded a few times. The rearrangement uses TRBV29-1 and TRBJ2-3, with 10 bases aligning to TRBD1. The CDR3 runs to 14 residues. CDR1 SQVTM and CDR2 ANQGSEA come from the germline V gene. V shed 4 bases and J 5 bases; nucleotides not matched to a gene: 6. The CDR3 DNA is TGCAGCGTTGCGGACAGGGGGAGTCAAGATACGCAGTATTTT. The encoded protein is CSVADRGSQDTQYF.

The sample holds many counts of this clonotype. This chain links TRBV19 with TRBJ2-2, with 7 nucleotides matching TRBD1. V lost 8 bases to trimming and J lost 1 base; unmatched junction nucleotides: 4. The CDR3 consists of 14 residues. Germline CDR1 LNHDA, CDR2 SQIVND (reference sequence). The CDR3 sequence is CASHRQGNTGELFF. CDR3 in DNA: TGTGCCAGTCATCGACAGGGGAACACCGGGGAGCTGTTTTTT. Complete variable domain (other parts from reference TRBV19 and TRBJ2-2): DGGITQSPKYLFRKEGQNVTLSCEQNLNHDAMYWYRQDPGQGLRLIYYSQIVNDFQKGDIAEGYSVSREKKESFPLTVTSAQKNPTAFYLCASHRQGNTGELFFGEGSRLTVL.

CDR3 residues: CSVTPWEGLAGTSNEQYF. CDR3 bases: TGCAGCGTCACGCCCTGGGAAGGACTAGCGGGGACTAGCAACGAGCAGTACTTC. The chain is built from TRBV29-1 and TRBJ2-7; 12 nucleotides agree with TRBD2. CDR1 SQVTM and CDR2 ANQGSEA come from the germline V gene. Trimming at V came to 6 bases and at J to 5 bases, leaving 20 bases not matched to a gene. There are 18 residues in the CDR3.

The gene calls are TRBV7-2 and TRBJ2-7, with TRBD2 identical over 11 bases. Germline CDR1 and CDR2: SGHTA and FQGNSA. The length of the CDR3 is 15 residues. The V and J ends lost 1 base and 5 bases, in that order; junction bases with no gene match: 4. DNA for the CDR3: TGTGCCAGCAGCTTAGTAGCGGGAGGGCATCACGAGCAGTACTTC. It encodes CASSLVAGGHHEQYF.

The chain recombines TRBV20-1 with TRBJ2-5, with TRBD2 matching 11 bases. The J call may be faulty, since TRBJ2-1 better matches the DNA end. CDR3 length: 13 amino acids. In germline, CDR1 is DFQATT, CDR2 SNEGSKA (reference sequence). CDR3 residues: CSATTSGRSEQFF. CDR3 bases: TGCAGTGCTACCACTAGCGGGAGAAGTGAGCAGTTCTTC.

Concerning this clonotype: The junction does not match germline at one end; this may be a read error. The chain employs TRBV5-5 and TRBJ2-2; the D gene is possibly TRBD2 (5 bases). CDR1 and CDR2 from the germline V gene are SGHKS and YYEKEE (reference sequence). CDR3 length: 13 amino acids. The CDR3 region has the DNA TGTGCCAGCAGCTTGTCCCCTCCCGGGGAGCTGGTTTTT. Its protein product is CASSLSPPGELVF. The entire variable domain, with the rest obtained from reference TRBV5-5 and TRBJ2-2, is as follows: DAGVTQSPTHLIKTRGQQVTLRCSPISGHKSVSWYQQVLGQGPQFIFQYYEKEERGRGNFPDRFSARQFPNYSSELNVNALLLGDSALYLCASSLSPPGELVFGEGSRLTVL.

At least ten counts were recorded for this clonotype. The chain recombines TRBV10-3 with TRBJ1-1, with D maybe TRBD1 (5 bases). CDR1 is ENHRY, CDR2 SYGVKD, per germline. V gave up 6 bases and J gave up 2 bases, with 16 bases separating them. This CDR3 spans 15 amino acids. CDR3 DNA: TGTGCCATCAGCGACCGTGGGACGGGTAACACTGAAGCTTTCTTT. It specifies CAISDRGTGNTEAFF.

DNA for the CDR3: TGCAGTGCCCATCCCGGGAGCTATGGCTACACCTTC. Protein sequence: CSAHPGSYGYTF. V usage is TRBV20-1 and J usage is TRBJ1-2; D unclear. Trimming pared 6 bases from V and 4 bases from J, leaving 12 bases between. The CDR3 is made up of 12 amino acids. Germline CDR1 reads DFQATT; CDR2 reads SNEGSKA (reference sequence).

The DNA of the CDR3 is TGCAGTGCTAGTACCCCCCTAACCACAAATAGACATGGCTACACCTTC. Translation gives CSASTPLTTNRHGYTF. The chain recombines TRBV20-1 with TRBJ1-2; D not resolved. Germline CDR1 reads DFQATT; CDR2 reads SNEGSKA (reference sequence). The CDR3 has 16 residues. V was cut by 3 bases and J by 6 bases, with 23 bases left in between.